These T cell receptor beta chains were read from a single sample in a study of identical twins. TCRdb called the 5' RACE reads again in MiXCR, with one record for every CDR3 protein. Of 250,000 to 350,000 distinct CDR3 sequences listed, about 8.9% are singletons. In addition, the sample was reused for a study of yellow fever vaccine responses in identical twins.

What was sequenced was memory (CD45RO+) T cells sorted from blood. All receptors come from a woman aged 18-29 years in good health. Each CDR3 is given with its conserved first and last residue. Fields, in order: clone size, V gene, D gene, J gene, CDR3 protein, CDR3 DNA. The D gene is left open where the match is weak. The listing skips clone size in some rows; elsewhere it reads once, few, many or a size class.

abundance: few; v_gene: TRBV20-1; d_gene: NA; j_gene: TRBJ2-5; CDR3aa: CSASLGVQETQYF; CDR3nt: TGCAGTGCTAGTCTGGGGGTCCAAGAGACCCAGTACTTC
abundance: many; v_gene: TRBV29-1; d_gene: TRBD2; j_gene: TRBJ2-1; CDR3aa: CSASPLAGDEQFF; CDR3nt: TGCAGCGCCAGTCCACTAGCGGGTGATGAGCAGTTCTTC
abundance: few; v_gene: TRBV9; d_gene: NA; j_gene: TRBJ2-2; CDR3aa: CASSAGGTLQFTGELFF; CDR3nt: TGTGCCAGCAGCGCGGGGGGCACACTTCAGTTCACCGGGGAGCTGTTTTTT
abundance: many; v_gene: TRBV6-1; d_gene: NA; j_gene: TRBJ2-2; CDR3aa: CASSEGNTGELFF; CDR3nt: TGTGCCAGCAGTGAGGGGAACACCGGGGAGCTGTTTTTT
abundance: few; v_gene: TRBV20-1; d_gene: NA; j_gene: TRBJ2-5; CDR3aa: CSASPPAGQKETQYF; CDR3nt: TGCAGTGCTAGCCCACCCGCGGGTCAGAAAGAGACCCAGTACTTC
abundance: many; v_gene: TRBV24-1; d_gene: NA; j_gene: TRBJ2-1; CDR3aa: CATSRTQNYNEQFF; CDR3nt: TGTGCCACCAGTCGGACACAGAACTACAATGAGCAGTTCTTC
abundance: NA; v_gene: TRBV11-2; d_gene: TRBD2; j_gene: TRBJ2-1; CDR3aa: CASSLDGTSGRLGEQFF; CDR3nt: TGTGCCAGCAGCTTAGACGGGACTAGCGGGAGACTGGGTGAGCAGTTCTTC
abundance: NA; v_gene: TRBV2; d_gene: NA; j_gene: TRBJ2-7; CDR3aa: CASTLVPTAYEQYF; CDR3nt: TGTGCCAGCACTCTAGTCCCAACGGCCTACGAGCAGTACTTC
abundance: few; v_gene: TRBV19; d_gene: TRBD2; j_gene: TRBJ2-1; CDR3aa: CASSEGLAPSAEQFF; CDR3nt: TGTGCCAGTAGTGAGGGACTAGCACCCTCGGCTGAGCAGTTCTTC
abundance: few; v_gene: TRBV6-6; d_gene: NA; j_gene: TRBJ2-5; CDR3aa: CASTAGKETQYF; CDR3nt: TGTGCCAGCACGGCAGGGAAAGAGACCCAGTACTTC
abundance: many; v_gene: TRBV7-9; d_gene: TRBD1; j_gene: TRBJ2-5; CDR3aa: CASSTIRTGPQETQYF; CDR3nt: TGTGCCAGCAGCACAATCCGGACAGGACCTCAAGAGACCCAGTACTTC
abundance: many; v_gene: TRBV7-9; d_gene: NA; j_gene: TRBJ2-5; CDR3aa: CASIPGVFPYQETQYF; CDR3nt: TGTGCCAGCATCCCGGGGGTTTTTCCGTACCAAGAGACCCAGTACTTC
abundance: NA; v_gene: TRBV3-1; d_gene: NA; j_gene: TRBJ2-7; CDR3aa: CASSQSGYSYEQYF; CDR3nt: TGTGCCAGCAGCCAATCCGGATACTCCTACGAGCAGTACTTC
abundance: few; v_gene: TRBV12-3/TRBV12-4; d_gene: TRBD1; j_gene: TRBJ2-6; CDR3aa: CASSDRGEVGANVLTF; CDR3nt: TGTGCCAGCAGTGACAGGGGGGAAGTTGGGGCCAACGTCCTGACTTTC
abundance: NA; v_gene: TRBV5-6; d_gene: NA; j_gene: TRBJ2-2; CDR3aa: CASSFLAITGELFF; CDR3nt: TGTGCCAGCAGCTTCTTGGCCATCACCGGGGAGCTGTTTTTT
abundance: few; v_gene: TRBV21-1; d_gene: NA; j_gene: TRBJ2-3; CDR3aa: CASSKPVKGALLLYF; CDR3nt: TGTGCCAGCAGCAAACCCGTCAAGGGAGCTCTTTTGCTGTATTTT
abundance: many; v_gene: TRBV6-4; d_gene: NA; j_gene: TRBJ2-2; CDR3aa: CASSEGASNTGELFF; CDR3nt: TGTGCCAGCAGTGAGGGCGCTTCGAACACCGGGGAGCTGTTTTTT
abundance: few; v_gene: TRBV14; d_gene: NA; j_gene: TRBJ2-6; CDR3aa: CASSQKIGTPPGANVLTF; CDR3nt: TGTGCCAGCAGCCAGAAAATAGGGACACCCCCTGGGGCCAACGTCCTGACTTTC
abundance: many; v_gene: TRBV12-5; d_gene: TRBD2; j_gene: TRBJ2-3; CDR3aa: CASGLGTSGATDTQYF; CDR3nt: TGTGCTAGTGGTTTGGGGACTAGCGGGGCTACGGATACGCAGTATTTT
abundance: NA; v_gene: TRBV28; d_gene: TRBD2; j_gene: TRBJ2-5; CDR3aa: CASRTGMSSGGGETQYF; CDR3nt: TGTGCCAGCCGTACAGGGATGTCTAGCGGGGGGGGTGAGACCCAGTACTTC
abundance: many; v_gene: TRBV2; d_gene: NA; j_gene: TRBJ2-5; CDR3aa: CASNVKEQETQYF; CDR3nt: TGTGCCAGCAACGTGAAGGAGCAAGAGACCCAGTACTTC
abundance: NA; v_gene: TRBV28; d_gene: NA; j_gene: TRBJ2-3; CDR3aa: CASSLPSESTDTQYF; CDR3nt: TGTGCCAGCAGCTTGCCTAGCGAAAGCACAGATACGCAGTATTTT
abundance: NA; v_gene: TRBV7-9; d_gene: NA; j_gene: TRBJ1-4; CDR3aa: CASSSRQKNEKLFF; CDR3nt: TGTGCCAGCAGCTCCCGACAGAAGAATGAAAAACTGTTTTTT
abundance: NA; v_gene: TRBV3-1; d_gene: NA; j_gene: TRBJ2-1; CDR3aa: CASSKHVSSYNEQFF; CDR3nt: TGTGCCAGCAGCAAGCACGTTAGCTCCTACAATGAGCAGTTCTTC
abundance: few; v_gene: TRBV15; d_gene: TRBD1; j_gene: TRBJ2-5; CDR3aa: CATSKKDREGGETQYF; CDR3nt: TGTGCCACCAGCAAAAAAGACAGGGAAGGAGGAGAGACCCAGTACTTC
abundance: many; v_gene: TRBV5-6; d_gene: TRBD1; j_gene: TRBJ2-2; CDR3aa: CASSWTGPGGELFF; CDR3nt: TGTGCCAGCAGCTGGACAGGCCCGGGCGGGGAGCTGTTTTTT
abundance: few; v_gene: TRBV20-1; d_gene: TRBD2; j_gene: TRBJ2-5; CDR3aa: CSAREASGRKETQYF; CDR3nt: TGCAGTGCTAGAGAAGCTAGCGGGAGAAAGGAGACCCAGTACTTC
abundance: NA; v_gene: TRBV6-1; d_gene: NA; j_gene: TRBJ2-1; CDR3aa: CASPTAEGSYNEQFF; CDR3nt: TGTGCCAGCCCGACGGCGGAGGGTTCCTACAATGAGCAGTTCTTC
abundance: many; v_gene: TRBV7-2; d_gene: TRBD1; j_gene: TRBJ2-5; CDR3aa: CASSLVRGPGETQYF; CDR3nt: TGTGCCAGCAGCTTAGTGAGGGGGCCTGGAGAGACCCAGTACTTC
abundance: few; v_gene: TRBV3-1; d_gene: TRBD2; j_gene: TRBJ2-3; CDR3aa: CASSQSPSGGADTQYF; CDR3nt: TGTGCCAGCAGCCAATCCCCCTCCGGGGGGGCAGATACGCAGTATTTT
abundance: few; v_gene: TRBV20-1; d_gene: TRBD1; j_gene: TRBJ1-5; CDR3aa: CSASQGVGSQPQHF; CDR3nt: TGCAGTGCCTCACAGGGGGTTGGGAGTCAGCCCCAGCATTTT
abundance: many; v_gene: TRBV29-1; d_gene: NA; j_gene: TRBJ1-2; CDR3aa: CSVTRTDYGYTF; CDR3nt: TGCAGCGTTACCCGGACGGACTATGGCTACACCTTC
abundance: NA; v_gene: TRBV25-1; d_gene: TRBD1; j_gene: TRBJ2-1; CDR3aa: CASSEPTGGANNEQFF; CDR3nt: TGTGCCAGCAGTGAACCTACAGGGGGCGCCAACAATGAGCAGTTCTTC
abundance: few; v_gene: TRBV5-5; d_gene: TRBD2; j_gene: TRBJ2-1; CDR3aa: CASSLGRATGGYQQFF; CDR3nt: TGTGCCAGCAGCTTGGGAAGGGCCACCGGGGGGTACCAGCAGTTCTTC
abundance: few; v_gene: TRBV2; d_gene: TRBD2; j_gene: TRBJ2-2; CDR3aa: CASNAGGPNTGELFF; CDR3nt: TGTGCCAGCAACGCGGGGGGCCCGAACACCGGGGAGCTGTTTTTT
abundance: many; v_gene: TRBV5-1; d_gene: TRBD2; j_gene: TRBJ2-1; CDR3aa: CASSFRSSGMGDEQFF; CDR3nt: TGCGCCAGCAGCTTCCGATCTAGCGGGATGGGCGATGAGCAGTTCTTC
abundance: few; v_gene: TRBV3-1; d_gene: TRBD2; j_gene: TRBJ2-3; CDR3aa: CASSQDKLAGVGDTQYF; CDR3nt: TGTGCCAGCAGCCAAGATAAACTAGCGGGGGTTGGAGATACGCAGTATTTT
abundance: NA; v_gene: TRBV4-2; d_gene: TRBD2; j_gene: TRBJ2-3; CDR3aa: CASSQGGSGSPTDTQYF; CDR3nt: TGTGCCAGCAGCCAAGGTGGTAGCGGGAGCCCCACAGATACGCAGTATTTT
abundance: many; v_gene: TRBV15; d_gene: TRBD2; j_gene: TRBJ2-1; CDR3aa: CATSVSGGLGYNEQFF; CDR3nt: TGTGCCACCAGCGTAAGCGGGGGGCTGGGTTACAATGAGCAGTTCTTC
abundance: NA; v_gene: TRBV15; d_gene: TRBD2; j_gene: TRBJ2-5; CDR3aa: CATSARLAKVETQYF; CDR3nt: TGTGCCACCAGCGCCAGACTAGCTAAGGTGGAGACCCAGTACTTC
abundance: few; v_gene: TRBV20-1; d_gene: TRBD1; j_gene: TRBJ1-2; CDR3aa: CSARDPGTALGYTF; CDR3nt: TGCAGTGCTAGAGATCCCGGGACAGCACTTGGCTACACCTTC
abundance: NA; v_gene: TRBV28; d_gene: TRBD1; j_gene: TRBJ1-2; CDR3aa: CASSLPGQALSYGYTF; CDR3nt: TGTGCCAGCAGTTTACCCGGACAGGCCCTAAGCTATGGCTACACCTTC
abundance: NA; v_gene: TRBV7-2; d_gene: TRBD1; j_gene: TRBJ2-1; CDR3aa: CASSLGTGFNEQFF; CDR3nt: TGTGCCAGCAGCCTCGGGACAGGGTTCAATGAGCAGTTCTTC
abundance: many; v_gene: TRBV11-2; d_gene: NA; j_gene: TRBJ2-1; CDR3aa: CASSPLRYNEQFF; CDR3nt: TGTGCCAGCAGCCCCCTTCGCTACAATGAGCAGTTCTTC
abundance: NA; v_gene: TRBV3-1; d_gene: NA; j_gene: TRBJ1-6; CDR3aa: CASSKHYGGRKHSPLHF; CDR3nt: TGTGCCAGCAGCAAGCATTATGGGGGGCGAAAACATTCACCCCTCCACTTT
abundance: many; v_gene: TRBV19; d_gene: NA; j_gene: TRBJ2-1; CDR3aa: CASRGEGASGYNEQFF; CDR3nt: TGTGCCAGTAGGGGTGAGGGGGCTAGCGGGTACAATGAGCAGTTCTTC
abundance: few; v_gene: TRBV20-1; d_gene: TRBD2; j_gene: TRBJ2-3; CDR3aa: CSAPSGLVTDTQYF; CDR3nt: TGCAGTGCGCCTAGCGGGTTGGTCACAGATACGCAGTATTTT
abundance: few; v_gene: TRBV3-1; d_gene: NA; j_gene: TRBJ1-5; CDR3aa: CASSQGFGAGPQPQHF; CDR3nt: TGTGCCAGCAGCCAAGGGTTTGGGGCAGGGCCACAGCCCCAGCATTTT
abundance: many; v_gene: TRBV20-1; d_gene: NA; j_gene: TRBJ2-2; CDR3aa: CSAIRPTSGELFF; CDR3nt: TGCAGTGCTATAAGACCAACCTCAGGGGAGCTGTTTTTT
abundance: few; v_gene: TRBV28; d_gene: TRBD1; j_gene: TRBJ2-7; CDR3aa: CASSSTGGQRYEQYF; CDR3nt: TGTGCCAGCAGTTCTACAGGGGGTCAGCGCTACGAGCAGTACTTC
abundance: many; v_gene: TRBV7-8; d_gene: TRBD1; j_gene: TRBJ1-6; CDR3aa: CASSTGTVFGSPLHF; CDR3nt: TGTGCCAGCAGCACCGGGACAGTTTTTGGATCACCCCTCCACTTT
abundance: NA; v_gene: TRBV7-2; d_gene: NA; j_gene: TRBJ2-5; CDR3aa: CASSPGERVQETQYF; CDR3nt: TGTGCCAGCAGCCCAGGGGAGAGGGTCCAGGAGACCCAGTACTTC